This T cell receptor (beta chain) was obtained from a study of identical twins. With V trimmed by 4 bases and J by 6 bases, 4 bases remained unmatched. Germline V CDR1 and CDR2: MNHEY, SMNVEV (reference sequence). CDR3 length: 14 residues. As regards this clonotype: Its antigen is as yet unknown.

In TCRdb, the 5' RACE reads were re-called with MiXCR into one record per CDR3 protein. Here the sample spans about 920,000 distinct CDR3 sequences, around 12% being singletons. Study-level results: Monozygotic twin pairs showed more out-of-frame TCR alpha sharing than models estimated.

Another study also made use of these data, one on yellow fever vaccine responses in identical twins.

The sample comprised PBMCs. The sequence was collected from a woman aged 18-29 years in good health. The chain has TRBV27 and TRBJ2-1; 9 bases map to TRBD2. DNA for the CDR3: TGTGCCAGCAGTTGGCTAGCGGGAATCAATGAGCAGTTCTTC. This sequence encodes CASSWLAGINEQFF.